The clone carrying this T cell receptor beta chain came up a few times. The protocol was immunoSEQ multiplex PCR, while the TCRdb copy is restricted to in-frame clones and leaves out a portion. The sample has tens of thousands of clones, 80% seen once. V shed 4 bases, J shed 4 bases, and the junction held 3 bases outside the gene matches. CDR1 is ENHRY, CDR2 SYGVKD, per germline. The CDR3 is 14 residues long. The data were taken from a study of PD-L1 blockade in urothelial cancer. The time point: pretreatment peripheral blood. This chain uses TRBV10-3 with TRBJ2-2; 7 bases align to TRBD2. Here the sequenced sample was PBMCs, taken around atezolizumab (anti-PD-L1) treatment. The clonotype originates from a man aged 60 to 75 with urothelial cancer. The CDR3 region has the DNA TGTGCCATCAGTGTGGCTAGCGGCACCGGGGAGCTGTTTTTT. Protein: CAISVASGTGELFF.